This T cell receptor beta chain appears in the sequencing data of a study of T-cell reconstitution after alpha-beta-depleted transplantation in children. V was clipped by 5 bases and J by 1 base; unmatched bases: 6. This CDR3 has 16 amino acids. Germline loops: CDR1 SGHTA, CDR2 FQGNSA. It was with unique molecular identifiers that the TCRbeta library was prepared. Using its own MiXCR run on the PCR reads, TCRdb lists one record per CDR3 protein. The data hold over 550,000 distinct CDR3 sequences, with 10% to 13% observed a single time. This clonotype was observed a handful of times. The receptor was isolated from a human donor who donated a stem cell graft to a child with acute myeloid leukemia. The chain is built from TRBV7-2 and TRBJ2-2; TRBD1 matches 8 bases. The sequenced sample was PBMCs from the stem cell graft donor, obtained from the stem cell graft. The CDR3 reads CASSPVGTGNTGELFF. CDR3 nucleotide sequence: TGTGCCAGCAGCCCCGTCGGGACAGGGAACACCGGGGAGCTGTTTTTT.